The 9 T cell receptor beta chains presented below share a single source sample, sequenced in a study of T cell repertoires in cytomegalovirus infection (dated by TCRdb to between 2018 and 2021). Sequencing was carried out with an Illumina HiSeq 1500. TCRdb reran the public reads through fastp at Q25 and MiXCR, keeping productive beta chains. Duplicate CDR3 protein sequences are folded into a single record with the most common DNA and genes. In all, the sample holds roughly 310,000 distinct CDR3 sequences, and under 35% of those were seen once. Around 19% of the sample lies in the top ten. No antigen has been identified for these receptors. The sample's treatment or condition label, in plain terms: in vitro stimulation with specific CMV peptide epitopes to enrich CMV-specific T cells. Sequencing was performed on cultured PBMCs, taken from culture after CMV antigen stimulation. Source of these receptors: a human donor in good health (CMV status not recorded). Some clones in this sample may be carry-over from other donors' samples.

The genes are TRBV24-1 and TRBJ1-4; TRBD1 aligns across 9 bases. This CDR3 spans 17 amino acids. The germline gives CDR1 KGHDR, CDR2 SFDVKD. The V and J ends lost 2 bases and 7 bases, in that order; junction bases with no gene match: 10. The CDR3 bases are TGTGCCACCAGTGATTCGAATGCAAGACAGGGGGGTGAAAAACTGTTTTTT. Translated: CATSDSNARQGGEKLFF.

The chain uses TRBV27 and TRBJ1-2; D is possibly TRBD1 (6 bases). V gave up 2 bases and J gave up 7 bases, with 20 bases separating them. The CDR3 has 16 residues. The germline CDR1 and CDR2 sequences are MNHEY and SMNVEV (reference sequence). CDR3 amino acids: CASSLVGQGKNVGYTF. DNA for the CDR3: TGTGCCAGCAGTTTAGTTGGGCAGGGGAAGAATGTTGGCTACACCTTC.

This clonotype was detected a few times. The chain uses TRBV7-3 and TRBJ2-3, with 7 bases identical to TRBD2. The CDR3 is 14 residues long. Germline CDR1 SGHTA, CDR2 FQGTGA. J gave up 0 bases and V 5 bases, and 2 bases lay outside the gene matches. The CDR3 DNA sequence: TGTGCCAGCAGCGGCGGGAGAAGCACAGATACGCAGTATTTT. It is translated as CASSGGRSTDTQYF.

This clonotype was seen more than once but under ten times. This chain connects TRBV2 to TRBJ2-2; D possibly uses TRBD1 or TRBD2 (6 bases each). The CDR3 is made up of 17 amino acids. The germline gives CDR1 SNHLY, CDR2 FYNNEI. V was trimmed by 7 bases and J by 3 bases, leaving 21 bases between them. DNA for the CDR3: TGTGCCAGCATCGGGGAGGTCGGGACACTTCACACCGGGGAGCTGTTTTTT. Protein sequence: CASIGEVGTLHTGELFF.

This clonotype was seen a few times. The chain joins TRBV3-1 to TRBJ1-5; D may be TRBD1 (5 bases). Trimming cost V 1 base and J 3 bases, with 10 bases left between them. Germline CDR1 and CDR2: LGHDT and YNNKEL (reference sequence). The CDR3 has 15 residues. In nucleotides, the CDR3 is TGTGCCAGCAGCCAAGGGGCAGGGTACAATCAGCCCCAGCATTTT. This gives the protein CASSQGAGYNQPQHF. Filled out from reference TRBV3-1 and TRBJ1-5, the complete variable domain reads DTAVSQTPKYLVTQMGNDKSIKCEQNLGHDTMYWYKQDSKKFLKIMFSYNNKELIINETVPNRFSPKSPDKAHLNLHINSLELGDSAVYFCASSQGAGYNQPQHFGDGTRLSIL.

The chain combines TRBV6-1 with TRBJ2-7; 7 bases match TRBD2. Germline CDR1 and CDR2: MNHNS and SASEGT. The trim removed 5 bases at V and 3 bases at J, leaving 13 bases unmatched. CDR3 length equals 16 residues. In DNA, the CDR3 is TGTGCCAGCAGTCGACCGACTAGCAGACGATTCTACGAGCAGTACTTC. It yields the protein CASSRPTSRRFYEQYF.

The chain links TRBV19 to TRBJ2-1; no clear D gene. The germline gives CDR1 LNHDA, CDR2 SQIVND (reference sequence). V lost 7 bases to trimming and J lost 0 bases, with 13 bases between them. The CDR3 is 15 amino acids. CDR3 loop: CASNPSSISYNEQFF. CDR3 sequence (DNA): TGTGCCAGTAACCCCTCCAGCATCTCCTACAATGAGCAGTTCTTC. The full variable domain, completed using reference TRBV19 and TRBJ2-1, is DGGITQSPKYLFRKEGQNVTLSCEQNLNHDAMYWYRQDPGQGLRLIYYSQIVNDFQKGDIAEGYSVSREKKESFPLTVTSAQKNPTAFYLCASNPSSISYNEQFFGPGTRLTVL.

The V and J genes are TRBV6-5 and TRBJ2-7, with 8 bases that match TRBD1. The CDR3 is made up of 12 amino acids. Trimming removed 10 bases from V and 5 bases from J; junction bases left unmatched: 7. Germline assignment: CDR1 MNHEY and CDR2 SVGAGI. CDR3 sequence: CATRQGKDEQYF. DNA for the CDR3: TGTGCCACCAGACAGGGGAAGGACGAGCAGTACTTC.

The chain links TRBV6-1 to TRBJ1-5; a weak D match, TRBD1 (6 bases). Germline V CDR1 and CDR2: MNHNS, SASEGT. CDR3 length: 15 amino acids. V was shortened by 4 bases and J by 3 bases, with 13 bases between the two germline ends. The CDR3 coding sequence is TGTGCCAGCAGTGTCCGGGGACACTACAATCAGCCCCAGCATTTT. Residues: CASSVRGHYNQPQHF.